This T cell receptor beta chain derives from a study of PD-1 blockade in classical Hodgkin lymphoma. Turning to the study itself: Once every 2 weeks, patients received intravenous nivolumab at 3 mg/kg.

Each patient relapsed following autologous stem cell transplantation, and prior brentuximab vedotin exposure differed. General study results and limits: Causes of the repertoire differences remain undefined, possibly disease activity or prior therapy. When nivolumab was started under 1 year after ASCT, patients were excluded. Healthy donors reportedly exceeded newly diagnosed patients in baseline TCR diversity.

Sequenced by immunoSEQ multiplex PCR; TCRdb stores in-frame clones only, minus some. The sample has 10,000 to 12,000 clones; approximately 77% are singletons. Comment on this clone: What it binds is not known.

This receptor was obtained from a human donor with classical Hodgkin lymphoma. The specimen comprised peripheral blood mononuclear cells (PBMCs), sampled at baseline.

CDR3 amino acids: CASSLPGTGGDGYTF. CDR3 coding DNA: TGCGCCAGCAGCTTGCCCGGGACAGGGGGCGACGGCTACACCTTC. The chain has TRBV5-1 and TRBJ1-2; TRBD1 aligns across 12 bases. The CDR3 has 15 residues. The V and J ends lost 1 base and 8 bases, in that order; junction bases with no gene match: 6. Germline assignment: CDR1 SGHRS and CDR2 YFSETQ.